This T cell receptor (beta chain) was captured in a study of CD8+CD57+ T cells in acquired aplastic anemia listed by TCRdb under 2018. With regard to the full study: DNA extracted from sorted CD4+ and CD8+ cells had a mean of about 3.3 ug, with a range of roughly 0.18 to 27.4 ug. An average of approximately 9.8 million reads for CD4+ cells and 11 million to 12 million reads for CD8+ cells was obtained from healthy donor samples.

The study deep-sequenced TCR repertoires of sorted CD4+ and CD8+ blood T cells from severe aplastic anemia patients and healthy subjects. Ficoll-Paque density gradient centrifugation was used to isolate peripheral blood mononuclear cells. Before DNA extraction, CD4+ and CD8+ T cells were sorted with FACS or magnetic beads. What the research found in general, with its limitations: Between patients and healthy controls, no significant difference in CD8+ Simpson's diversity was found (P=0.060). Over 25 CD8+ CDR3 sequences were found in both patients and controls but appeared to be highly expressed in patients and within the immunodominant clones of the patients.

Unmatched junction bases come to 2, with V trimmed by 4 bases and J by 6 bases. The CDR3 runs 13 amino acids, cysteine and phenylalanine included. The retained sequence is limited to the CDR3, 39 bases, with the frame set at the first base. The germline V gene sets CDR1 to SGDLS and CDR2 to YYNGEE. Concerning this clonotype itself: Its specific antigen is unknown. There are no base qualities to consult, and no much larger clone falls within one base.

TCR beta VDJ combination and CDR3 sequence profiling used genomic DNA as the template. TCR repertoire sequencing was run on an Illumina HiSeq 2000. Turning to the authors' computational methods: Repertoires were assessed using TRBV/TRBJ rearrangement plots, CDR3 size and DJ length profiles, and Simpson's diversity index. Whichever DNA sequence was most abundant in the deep sequencing data was defined as the immunodominant clone. CDR3 amino acid sequences were checked for sharing across subjects and were also compared against the VDJdb database and published repertoires. Using fastp at Q25 and MiXCR, TCRdb reprocessed the public reads and kept productive beta chains. Rows matching on CDR3 protein sequence are summarized as one entry with the most common DNA and genes. The V and J calls shown here were made by TCRdb, not taken from the authors' results. The sample records roughly 160,000 distinct CDR3 sequences, approximately 60% of which are singletons. The ten largest account for under 50% of the sample.

The specimen was sorted CD4+, CD8+, or CD8+CD57+ T cells (not recorded which) from PBMCs. The receptor's source is a human donor in good health. The chain is encoded by TRBV9 joined to TRBJ2-2; a stretch of 8 junction bases matches TRBD2. The DNA is TGTGCCAGCAGCAGGACTAGCTCCGGGGAGCTGTTTTTT. Its translation is CASSRTSSGELFF.